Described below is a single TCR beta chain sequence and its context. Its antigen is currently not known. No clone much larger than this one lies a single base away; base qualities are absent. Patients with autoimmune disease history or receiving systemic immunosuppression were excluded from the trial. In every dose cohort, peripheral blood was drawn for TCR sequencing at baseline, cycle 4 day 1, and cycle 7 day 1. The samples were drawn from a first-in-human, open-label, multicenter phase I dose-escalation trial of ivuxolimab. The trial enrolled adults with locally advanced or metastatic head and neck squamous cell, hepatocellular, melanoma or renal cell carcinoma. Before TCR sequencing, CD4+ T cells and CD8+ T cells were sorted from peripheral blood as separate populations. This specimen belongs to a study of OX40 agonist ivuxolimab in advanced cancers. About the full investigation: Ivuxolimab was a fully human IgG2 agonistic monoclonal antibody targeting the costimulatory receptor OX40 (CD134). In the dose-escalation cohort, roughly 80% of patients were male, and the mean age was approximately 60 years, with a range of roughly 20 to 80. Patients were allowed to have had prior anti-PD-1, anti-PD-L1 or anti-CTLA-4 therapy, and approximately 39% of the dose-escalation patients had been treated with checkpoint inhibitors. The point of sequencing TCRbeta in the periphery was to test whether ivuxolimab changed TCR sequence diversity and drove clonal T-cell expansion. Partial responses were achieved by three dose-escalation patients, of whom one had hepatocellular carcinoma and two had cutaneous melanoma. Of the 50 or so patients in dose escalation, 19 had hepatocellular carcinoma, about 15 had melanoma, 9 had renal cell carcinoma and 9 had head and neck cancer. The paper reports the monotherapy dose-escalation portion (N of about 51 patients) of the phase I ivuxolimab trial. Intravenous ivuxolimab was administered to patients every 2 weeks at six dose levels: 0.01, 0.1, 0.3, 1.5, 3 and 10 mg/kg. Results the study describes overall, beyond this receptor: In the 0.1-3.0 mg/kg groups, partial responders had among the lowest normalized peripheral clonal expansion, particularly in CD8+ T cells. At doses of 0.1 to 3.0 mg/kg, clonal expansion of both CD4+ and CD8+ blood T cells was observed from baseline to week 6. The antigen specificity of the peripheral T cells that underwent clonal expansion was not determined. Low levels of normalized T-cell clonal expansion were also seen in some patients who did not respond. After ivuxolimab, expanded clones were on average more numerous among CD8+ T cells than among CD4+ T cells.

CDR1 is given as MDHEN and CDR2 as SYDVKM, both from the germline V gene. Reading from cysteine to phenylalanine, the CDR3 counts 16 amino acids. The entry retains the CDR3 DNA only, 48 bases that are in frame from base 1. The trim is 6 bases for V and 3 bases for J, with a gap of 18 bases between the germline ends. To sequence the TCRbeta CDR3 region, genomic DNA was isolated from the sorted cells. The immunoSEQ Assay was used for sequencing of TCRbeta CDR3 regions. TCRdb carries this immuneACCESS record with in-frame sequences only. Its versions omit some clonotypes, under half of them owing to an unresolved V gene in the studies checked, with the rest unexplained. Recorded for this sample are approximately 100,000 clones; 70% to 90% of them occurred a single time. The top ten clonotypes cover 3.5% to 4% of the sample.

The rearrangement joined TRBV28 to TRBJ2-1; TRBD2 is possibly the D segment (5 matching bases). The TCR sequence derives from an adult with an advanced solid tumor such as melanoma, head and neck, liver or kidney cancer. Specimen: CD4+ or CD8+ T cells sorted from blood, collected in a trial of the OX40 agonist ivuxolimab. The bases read TGTGCCAGCAGAACCCGGCGGGTCACTTACTACAATGAGCAGTTCTTC. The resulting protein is CASRTRRVTYYNEQFF.